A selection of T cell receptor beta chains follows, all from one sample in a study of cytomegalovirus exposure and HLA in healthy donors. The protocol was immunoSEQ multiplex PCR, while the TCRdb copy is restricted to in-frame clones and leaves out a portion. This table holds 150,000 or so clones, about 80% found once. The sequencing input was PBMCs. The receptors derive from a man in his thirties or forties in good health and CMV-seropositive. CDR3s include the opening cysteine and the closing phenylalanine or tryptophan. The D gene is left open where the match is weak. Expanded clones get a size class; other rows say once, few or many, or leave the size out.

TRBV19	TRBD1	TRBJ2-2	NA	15	TGTGCCAGTAGTATAGGGACAGGGTACACCGGGGAGCTGTTTTTT	CASSIGTGYTGELFF
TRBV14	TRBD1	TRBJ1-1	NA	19	TGTGCCAGCAGCCCAAGGCCTGGAACCGGACAGGGTAAACTAAGTGAAGCTTTCTTT	CASSPRPGTGQGKLSEAFF
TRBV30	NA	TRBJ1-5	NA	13	TGTGCCTGGAGTCGGCAGGGCCATCAGCCCCAGCATTTT	CAWSRQGHQPQHF
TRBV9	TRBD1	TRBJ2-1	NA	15	TGTGCCAGCAGCGTAGGGGACAGGGATCGCAATGAGCAGTTCTTC	CASSVGDRDRNEQFF
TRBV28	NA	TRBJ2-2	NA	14	TGTGCCGGCCGGGGGTCGCTGAACACCGGGGAGCTGTTTTTT	CAGRGSLNTGELFF
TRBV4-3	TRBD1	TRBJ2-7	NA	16	TGCGCCAGCAGCCAAGATGGTACAGGGGCGGGCTACGAGCAGTACTTC	CASSQDGTGAGYEQYF
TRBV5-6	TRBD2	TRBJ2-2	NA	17	TGTGCCAGCAGCCCTGACGCAGGGAGGGTAGTAGACGGGGAGCTGTTTTTT	CASSPDAGRVVDGELFF
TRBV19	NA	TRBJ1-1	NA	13	TGTGCCAGCCAAGTCCAGGGGAACACTGAAGCTTTCTTT	CASQVQGNTEAFF
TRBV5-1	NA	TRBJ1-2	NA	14	TGCGCCAGCAGCGCCCAGACAGGAGGTCTTGGCTACACCTTC	CASSAQTGGLGYTF
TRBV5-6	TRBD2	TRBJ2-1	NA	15	TGTGCCAGCAGCCTTACCGGACTAGCGCCTAAGGAGCAGTTCTTC	CASSLTGLAPKEQFF
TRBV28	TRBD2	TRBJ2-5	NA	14	TGTGCCAGCAGCCGAGCGGGGGTCGAAAAGACCCAGTACTTC	CASSRAGVEKTQYF
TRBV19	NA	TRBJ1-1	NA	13	TGTGCCAGTAGCATGGGGGGAGGCACTGAAGCTTTCTTT	CASSMGGGTEAFF
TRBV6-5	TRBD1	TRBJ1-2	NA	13	TGTGCCAGCAGTTACTCCAGGGGGTATGGCTACACCTTC	CASSYSRGYGYTF
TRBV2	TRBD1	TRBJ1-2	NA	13	TGTGCCAGCAGTGCAGGGACAGGCGGTGGCTACACCTTC	CASSAGTGGGYTF
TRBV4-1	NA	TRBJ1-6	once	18	TGCGCCAGCAGCCAGGACAACAGTTTAATCAGCTATAATTCACCCCTCCACTTT	CASSQDNSLISYNSPLHF
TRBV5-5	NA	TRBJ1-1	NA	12	TGTGCCAGCGCCCCAGGGGTCGCTGAAGCTTTCTTT	CASAPGVAEAFF
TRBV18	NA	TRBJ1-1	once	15	TGTGCCAGCTCACCACCGGGACAAGTACCTGATGAAGCTTTCTTT	CASSPPGQVPDEAFF
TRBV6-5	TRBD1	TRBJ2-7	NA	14	TGTGCCAGCAGTTGGGGACAGGGCGCTTGGGAGCAGTACTTC	CASSWGQGAWEQYF
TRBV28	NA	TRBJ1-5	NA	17	TGTGCCAGCAGCCCATCTAGCCTCCGAGATAGCAATCAGCCCCAGCATTTT	CASSPSSLRDSNQPQHF
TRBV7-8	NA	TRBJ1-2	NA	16	TGTGCCAGCACCGTGTCGGCAGACTCTTCTTGGTATGGCTACACCTTC	CASTVSADSSWYGYTF
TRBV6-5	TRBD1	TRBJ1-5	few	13	TGTGCCAGCAGTTCTTACAGGGGTCAGCCCCAGCATTTT	CASSSYRGQPQHF
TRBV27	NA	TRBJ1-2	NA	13	TGTGCCAGCAGTGGGCAGGGCTACTATGGCTACACCTTC	CASSGQGYYGYTF
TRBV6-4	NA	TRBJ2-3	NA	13	TGTGCCAGCAGTAGCGGGAGCACAGATACGCAGTATTTT	CASSSGSTDTQYF
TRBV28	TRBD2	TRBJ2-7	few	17	TGTGCCAGCAGTTTACGTCCTAGCGGGAGTTACTCCTACGAGCAGTACTTC	CASSLRPSGSYSYEQYF
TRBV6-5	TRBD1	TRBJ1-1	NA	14	TGTGCCAGCAGGTCAACAGGGGAGAGCACTGAAGCTTTCTTT	CASRSTGESTEAFF
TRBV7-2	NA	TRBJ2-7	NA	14	TGTGCCAGCAGCTTAGCCCCTCCTACGGGGGAGCAGTACTTC	CASSLAPPTGEQYF
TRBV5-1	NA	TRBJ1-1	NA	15	TGCGCCAGCAGCTTGGTGGGCCGCGGGGGCACTGAAGCTTTCTTT	CASSLVGRGGTEAFF
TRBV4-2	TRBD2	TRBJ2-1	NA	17	TGTGCCAGCAGCCAAGAGGGGCAGCGGGGCCACTACAATGAGCAGTTCTTC	CASSQEGQRGHYNEQFF
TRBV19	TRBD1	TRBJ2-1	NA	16	TGTGCCAGTAGCCCCGGACAGGGCGGCTCCTACAATGAGCAGTTCTTC	CASSPGQGGSYNEQFF
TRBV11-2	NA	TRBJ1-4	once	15	TGTGCCAGCAGCCGTCGCGGGCTCCCTAATGAAAAACTGTTTTTT	CASSRRGLPNEKLFF
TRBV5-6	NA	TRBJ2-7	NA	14	TGTGCCAGCAGCAACACAGGGAGTAGGTACGAGCAGTACTTC	CASSNTGSRYEQYF
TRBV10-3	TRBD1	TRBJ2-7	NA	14	TGTGCCATCAGTGAGCCGACAGGGTCCTACGAGCAGTACTTC	CAISEPTGSYEQYF
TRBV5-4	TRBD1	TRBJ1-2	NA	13	TGTGCCAGCAGCCAGGGACAGAACTATGGCTACACCTTC	CASSQGQNYGYTF
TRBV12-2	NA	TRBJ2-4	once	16	TGTGCAAGTCGCTTCCTGACTAGCGGGGCCAAAAACATTCAGTACTTC	CASRFLTSGAKNIQYF
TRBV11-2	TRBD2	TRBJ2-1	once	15	TGTGCCAGCAGCCGGACTAGCGGGAACTACAATGAGCAGTTCTTC	CASSRTSGNYNEQFF
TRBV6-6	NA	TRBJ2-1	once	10	TGTGCCAGCAGTTCAAATGAGCAGTTCTTC	CASSSNEQFF
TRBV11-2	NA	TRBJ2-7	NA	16	TGTGCCAGCAGCTTAGGAGGAGGTCGGACAGCCTACGAGCAGTACTTC	CASSLGGGRTAYEQYF
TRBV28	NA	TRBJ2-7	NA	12	TGTGCCAGCGACACCTCTTCCCACGAGCAGTACTTC	CASDTSSHEQYF
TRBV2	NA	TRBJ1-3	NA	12	TGTGCCAGCAGAACGGGGGGAAACACCATATATTTT	CASRTGGNTIYF
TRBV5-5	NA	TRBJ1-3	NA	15	TGTGCCAGCAGCTTGACAGGCTACTCTGGAAACACCATATATTTT	CASSLTGYSGNTIYF
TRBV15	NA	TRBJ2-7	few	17	TGTGCCACCAGCAGAGATAGATCAACCGGAGTCAACTACGAGCAGTACTTC	CATSRDRSTGVNYEQYF
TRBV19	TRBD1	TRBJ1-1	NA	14	TGTGCCAGTAGATTGGGACAGATGAACACTGAAGCTTTCTTT	CASRLGQMNTEAFF
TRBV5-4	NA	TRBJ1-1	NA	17	TGTGCCAGCAGCCCAAGGGGGGGGGCAAAGCCGAACACTGAAGCTTTCTTT	CASSPRGGAKPNTEAFF
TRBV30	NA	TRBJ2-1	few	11	TGTGCCTGGAGTTTGTCAAATGAGCAGTTCTTC	CAWSLSNEQFF
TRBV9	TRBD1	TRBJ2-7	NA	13	TGTGCCAGCAGCACTCAGACAGGGGTCGAGCAGTACTTC	CASSTQTGVEQYF
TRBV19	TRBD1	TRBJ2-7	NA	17	TGTGCCAGTAGTAAAAAAAATACAGGGGACAGCTCCTACGAGCAGTACTTC	CASSKKNTGDSSYEQYF
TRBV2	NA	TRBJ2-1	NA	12	TGTGCCGGAGAGACCGAGATCCATGAGCAGTTCTTC	CAGETEIHEQFF
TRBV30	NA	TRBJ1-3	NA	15	TGTGCCTGGAGTGTTGGCACGCTCTCTGGAAACACCATATATTTT	CAWSVGTLSGNTIYF
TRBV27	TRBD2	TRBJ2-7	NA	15	TGTGCCAGCAGTTTACGCGGGAGCGGGGGCTACGAGCAGTACTTC	CASSLRGSGGYEQYF
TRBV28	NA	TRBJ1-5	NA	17	TGTGCCAGCAGTCCCCGGGGGAAGGAATTTGTCAATCAGCCCCAGCATTTT	CASSPRGKEFVNQPQHF
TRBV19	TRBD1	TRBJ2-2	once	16	TGTGCCAGTAGTATGCGGACAGGAACATACACCGGGGAGCTGTTTTTT	CASSMRTGTYTGELFF
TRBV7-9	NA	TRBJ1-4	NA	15	TGTTCCAGCACCAACCCAGGGGACCCGGATGAAAAACTGTTTTTT	CSSTNPGDPDEKLFF
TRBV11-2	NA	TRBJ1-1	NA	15	TGTGCCAGCAGCTTAGTTCGGGGGAGGGGGACTGAAGCTTTCTTT	CASSLVRGRGTEAFF